This T cell receptor beta chain originates from a study of PD-1 blockade in classical Hodgkin lymphoma. Study observations and caveats: Baseline diversity resembling that of newly diagnosed patients was seen in complete responders.

This clone was recorded once. Its target is unknown. The data were produced by immunoSEQ multiplex PCR, yet TCRdb's version contains in-frame clones alone and is incomplete. Of 40,000 to 50,000 clones listed, about 86% were seen once; the top ten hold approximately 6%. V lost 7 bases, J lost 6 bases, and 7 bases lay in between. The CDR3 covers 10 residues. Germline V gene data show CDR1 as DFQATT and CDR2 as SNEGSKA (reference sequence). Every patient experienced relapse after autologous stem cell transplantation, and brentuximab vedotin exposure varied. This material consisted of peripheral blood mononuclear cells (PBMCs), taken before the second cycle of nivolumab. This chain connects TRBV20-1 to TRBJ2-1; D might be TRBD2 (5 bases). This TCR came from a human donor with classical Hodgkin lymphoma. The CDR3 loop is CSVAGNEQFF. The CDR3 DNA is TGCAGTGTCGCGGGCAATGAGCAGTTCTTC.